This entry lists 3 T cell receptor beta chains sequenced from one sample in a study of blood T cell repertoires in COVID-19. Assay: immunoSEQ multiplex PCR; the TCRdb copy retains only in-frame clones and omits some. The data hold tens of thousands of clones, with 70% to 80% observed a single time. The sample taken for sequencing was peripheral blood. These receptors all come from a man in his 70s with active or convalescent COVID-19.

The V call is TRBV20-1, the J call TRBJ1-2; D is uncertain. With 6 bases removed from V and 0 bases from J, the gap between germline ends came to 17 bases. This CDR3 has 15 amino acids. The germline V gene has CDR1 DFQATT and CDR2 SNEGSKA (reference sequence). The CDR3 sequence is CSASGGIGTNYGYTF. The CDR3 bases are TGCAGTGCCAGTGGAGGGATTGGGACTAACTATGGCTACACCTTC.

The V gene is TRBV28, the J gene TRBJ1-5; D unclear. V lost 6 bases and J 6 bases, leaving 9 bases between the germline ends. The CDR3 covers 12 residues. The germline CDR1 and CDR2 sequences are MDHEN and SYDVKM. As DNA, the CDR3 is TGTGCCAGCAGCCCCGTATTTCAGCCCCAGCATTTT. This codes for CASSPVFQPQHF.

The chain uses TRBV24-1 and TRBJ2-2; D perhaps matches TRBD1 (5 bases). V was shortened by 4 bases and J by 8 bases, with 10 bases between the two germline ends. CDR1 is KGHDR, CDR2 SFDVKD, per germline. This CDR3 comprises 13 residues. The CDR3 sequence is CATSDRVTGELFF. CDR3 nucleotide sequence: TGTGCCACCAGTGACAGGGTTACGGGGGAGCTGTTTTTT.